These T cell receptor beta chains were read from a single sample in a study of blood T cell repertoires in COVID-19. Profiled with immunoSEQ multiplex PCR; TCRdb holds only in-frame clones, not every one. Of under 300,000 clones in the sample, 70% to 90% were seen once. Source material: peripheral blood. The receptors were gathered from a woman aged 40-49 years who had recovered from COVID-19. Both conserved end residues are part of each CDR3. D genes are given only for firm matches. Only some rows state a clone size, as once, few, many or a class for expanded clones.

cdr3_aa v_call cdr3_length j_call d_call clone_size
CASSVGDSKDTQYF TRBV9 14 TRBJ2-3 . .
CASRTSWEDTQYF TRBV7-3 13 TRBJ2-3 . .
CASSWRGEAFF TRBV5-1 11 TRBJ1-1 . .
CASSLRTGSYEQYF TRBV27 14 TRBJ2-7 TRBD1 .
CAWMRQGVGDEQYF TRBV30 14 TRBJ2-7 TRBD1 .
CASSLVGDRPAGYTF TRBV5-1 15 TRBJ1-2 TRBD1 .
CASSEGTGGPNSPLHF TRBV6-1 16 TRBJ1-6 TRBD1 .
CASSTQAVRSEQYF TRBV7-9 14 TRBJ2-7 . .
CASMIQGNYGYTF TRBV2 13 TRBJ1-2 TRBD1 .
CASGRSYEQYF TRBV21-1 11 TRBJ2-7 . .
CASSSTGTGGEQYF TRBV7-9 14 TRBJ2-7 . few
CASSRSVWEAYNEQFF TRBV3-1/TRBV3-2 16 TRBJ2-1 . once
CATLNTQYF TRBV24-1 9 TRBJ2-3 . .
CAISESITSQRYF TRBV10-3 13 TRBJ2-7 . .
CASSIWGQGANYGYTF TRBV19 16 TRBJ1-2 TRBD1 .
CASSYGAGYTF TRBV6-2/TRBV6-3 11 TRBJ1-2 . .
CACQPREGGNQPQHF TRBV30 15 TRBJ1-5 . .
CASSPAGLAGLYEQYF TRBV9 16 TRBJ2-7 TRBD2 few
CATFRLSSGANVLTF TRBV6-5 15 TRBJ2-6 . .
CASSQDPGHFGYTF TRBV4-2 14 TRBJ1-2 . .
CASSPNSGQGYSPLHF TRBV7-9 16 TRBJ1-6 TRBD1 .
CASSFGTSGSSYNEQFF TRBV5-4 17 TRBJ2-1 TRBD2 .
CASSTRLAGHQETQYF TRBV13 16 TRBJ2-5 TRBD2 .
CATKGAGGFYGYTF TRBV18 14 TRBJ1-2 TRBD1 .
CASSPELGQNQPQHF TRBV7-2 15 TRBJ1-5 TRBD1 .
CASSFGTGSGYTF TRBV6-2/TRBV6-3 13 TRBJ1-2 TRBD1 .
CASSQGTGDYEGYTF TRBV14 15 TRBJ1-2 TRBD1 .